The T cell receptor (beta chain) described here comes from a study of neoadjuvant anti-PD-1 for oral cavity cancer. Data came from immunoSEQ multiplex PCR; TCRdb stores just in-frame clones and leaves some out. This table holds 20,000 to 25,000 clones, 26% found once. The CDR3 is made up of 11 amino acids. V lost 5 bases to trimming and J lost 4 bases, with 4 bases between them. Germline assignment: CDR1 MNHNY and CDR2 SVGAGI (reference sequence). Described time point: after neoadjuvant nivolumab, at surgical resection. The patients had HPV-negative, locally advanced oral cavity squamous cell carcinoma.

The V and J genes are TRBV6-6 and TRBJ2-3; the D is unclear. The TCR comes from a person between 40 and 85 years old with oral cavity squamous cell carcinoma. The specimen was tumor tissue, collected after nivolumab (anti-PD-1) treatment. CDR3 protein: CASSDPDTQYF. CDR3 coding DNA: TGTGCCAGCAGTGATCCAGATACGCAGTATTTT.